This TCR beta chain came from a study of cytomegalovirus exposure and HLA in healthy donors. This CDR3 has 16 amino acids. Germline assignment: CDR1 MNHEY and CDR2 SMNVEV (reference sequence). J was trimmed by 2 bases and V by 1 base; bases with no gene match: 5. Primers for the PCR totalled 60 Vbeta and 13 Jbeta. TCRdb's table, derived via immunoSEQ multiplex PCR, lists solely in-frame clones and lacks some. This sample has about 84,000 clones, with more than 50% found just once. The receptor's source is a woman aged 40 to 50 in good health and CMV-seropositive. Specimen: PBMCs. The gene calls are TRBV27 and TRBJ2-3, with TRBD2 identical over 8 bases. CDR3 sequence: CASSLYSGSYTDTQYF. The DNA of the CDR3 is TGTGCCAGCAGTTTATACAGCGGGAGTTACACAGATACGCAGTATTTT.